This TCR beta chain was found in a study of tumor and adjacent non-tumor tissue in lung cancer. Across the whole study: There were about 12 adenocarcinoma, 2 squamous cell carcinoma and 1 small cell lung cancer cases.

Concerning this clonotype itself: Its specificity is not known. Mismatch with germline at one junction end may stem from a read error.

Notes on the study in general: Tumor repertoires had a smaller top 100 clone share than normal lung.

The CDR3 consists of 13 residues. TCRbeta libraries were built with three rounds of nested PCR, modified from ARM-PCR. TCRdb called the multiplex PCR reads again in MiXCR, with one record for every CDR3 protein. This sample has 70,000 to 90,000 distinct CDR3 sequences, with around 77% found just once. This sample's RNA came from whole unsorted tissue. Sample: lung tumor tissue. The receptor was isolated from a woman between 45 and 60 years old with non-small cell lung cancer. The chain employs TRBV12-3 or TRBV12-4 and TRBJ2-2; TRBD2 might be the D (5 bases). The DNA for the CDR3 is TGTGCCAGCGAAGTGGGGTACACCGGGGAGCTGCTTTTT. This translates into CASEVGYTGELLF.